The 14 T cell receptor beta chains below come from one sample, sequenced in a study of OX40 agonist ivuxolimab in advanced cancers. Data came from immunoSEQ multiplex PCR; TCRdb stores just in-frame clones and leaves some out. The sample consists of around 50,000 clones, 90% to 95% of them appearing once. The sample consisted of CD4+ or CD8+ T cells sorted from blood, taken in a trial of the OX40 agonist ivuxolimab. These receptor sequences come from an adult with an advanced solid tumor such as melanoma, head and neck, liver or kidney cancer.

This chain connects TRBV10-2 to TRBJ2-7, with TRBD1 matching over 11 bases. In germline, CDR1 is WSHSY, CDR2 SAAADI. Trimming removed 6 bases from V and 4 bases from J; junction bases left unmatched: 5. This CDR3 is 14 amino acids long. CDR3 in amino acids: CASSLDRGRYEQYF. CDR3 DNA sequence: TGCGCCAGCAGCCTGGACAGGGGGCGGTACGAGCAGTACTTC.

The chain carries TRBV4-1 and TRBJ1-1, with D possibly TRBD1 on 5 matching bases. Trimming shortened V by 4 bases and J by 3 bases, and 15 bases separated the two germline ends. Germline V gene sequence: CDR1 MGHRA, CDR2 YSYEKL. This CDR3 comprises 15 residues. CDR3 amino acids: CASSRTRDPYTEAFF. CDR3 sequence (DNA): TGCGCCAGCAGCCGCACCCGGGACCCCTACACTGAAGCTTTCTTT.

The chain carries TRBV4-1 and TRBJ1-2; D may be TRBD1 (6 bases). This CDR3 comprises 17 residues. The V and J ends lost 4 bases and 2 bases respectively, with 20 bases between them. Germline CDR1 is MGHRA and CDR2 is YSYEKL. CDR3 protein: CASSLAPGQGQNYGYTF. Written as DNA, the CDR3 is TGCGCCAGCAGCCTCGCACCAGGGCAGGGGCAAAACTATGGCTACACCTTC.

As concerns this clone: A junction boundary mismatches the germline segment, possibly from a read error. The chain carries TRBV7-9 and TRBJ2-7; 8 nucleotides line up with TRBD2. The CDR3 totals 15 residues. Germline-derived CDR1 and CDR2 are SEHNR and FQNEAQ (reference sequence). CDR3 loop: CASSLRGGESYEQYF. CDR3 nucleotide sequence: TGCGCCAGCAGCTTACGGGGGGGGGAGTCCTACGAGCAGTACTTC.

This rearrangement joins TRBV4-2 to TRBJ1-2, with D perhaps TRBD1 (5 bases). From germline, CDR1 is LGHNA and CDR2 YNFKEQ. CDR3 length equals 14 residues. V dropped 7 bases and J dropped 2 bases, with 14 bases sitting between them. For the CDR3, the DNA is TGTGCCAGCAACATGATGCAGGGAAACTATGGCTACACCTTC. Encoded protein: CASNMMQGNYGYTF.

The chain employs TRBV29-1 and TRBJ2-3; tentatively, D is TRBD1 (6 bases). The CDR3 sequence is 13 residues long. V shed 6 bases and J shed 5 bases, with 15 bases lying between them. CDR1 and CDR2 (germline): SQVTM, ANQGSEA. The CDR3 reads CSVAGVTGDTQYF. The CDR3 DNA reads TGCAGCGTCGCAGGGGTCACGGGAGATACGCAGTATTTT.

This chain uses TRBV5-1 with TRBJ2-1; 7 nucleotides align to TRBD2. Trimming removed 5 bases from V and 7 bases from J; junction bases left unmatched: 0. Per the germline V gene, CDR1 is SGHRS and CDR2 is YFSETQ. CDR3 length: 11 amino acids. CDR3 sequence: CASRRENEQFF. CDR3 nucleotide sequence: TGCGCCAGCAGGCGGGAGAATGAGCAGTTCTTC. The whole variable domain, filled in from reference TRBV5-1 and TRBJ2-1, reads KAGVTQTPRYLIKTRGQQVTLSCSPISGHRSVSWYQQTPGQGLQFLFEYFSETQRNKGNFPGRFSGRQFSNSRSEMNVSTLELGDSALYLCASRRENEQFFGPGTRLTVL.

The chain couples TRBV6-1 to TRBJ1-5, with 7 bases that match TRBD1. This CDR3 has 15 amino acids. From germline, CDR1 is MNHNS and CDR2 SASEGT. V lost 6 bases, J lost 0 bases, and 5 bases stayed unmatched. CDR3 sequence reads: CASRRTGDSNQPQHF. CDR3 in DNA: TGTGCCAGCAGAAGGACAGGAGATAGCAATCAGCCCCAGCATTTT.

The chain links TRBV18 to TRBJ2-1; D perhaps matches TRBD2 (6 bases). V gave up 3 bases and J gave up 4 bases, with 13 bases separating them. The CDR3 sequence is 15 residues long. Germline lookup yields CDR1 KGHSH and CDR2 LQKENI. The CDR3 bases are TGTGCCAGCTCACCCCGAACTAGCCGTTACAATGAGCAGTTCTTC. Translating gives CASSPRTSRYNEQFF.

V is TRBV4-3 and J is TRBJ2-7; 7 bases line up with TRBD1. CDR3 size: 14 residues. Germline trimming cut 1 base from V and 3 bases from J; bases unmatched to any gene: 3. From germline, CDR1 is LGHNA and CDR2 YSLEER. The CDR3 region is CASSQGTGRYEQYF. In nucleotides, the CDR3 is TGCGCCAGCAGCCAAGGGACAGGCCGCTACGAGCAGTACTTC.

The J gene is TRBJ2-1, the V gene TRBV7-9; TRBD1 agrees at 7 bases. Germline lookup yields CDR1 SEHNR and CDR2 FQNEAQ (reference sequence). V shed 3 bases, J shed 6 bases, and the junction held 8 bases outside the gene matches. The length of the CDR3 is 15 residues. CDR3 protein: CASSLERTGLNEQFF. The CDR3 DNA reads TGTGCCAGCAGCTTGGAGAGGACAGGCCTCAATGAGCAGTTCTTC. Filled out from reference TRBV7-9 and TRBJ2-1, the complete variable domain reads DTGVSQNPRHKITKRGQNVTFRCDPISEHNRLYWYRQTLGQGPEFLTYFQNEAQLEKSRLLSDRFSAERPKGSFSTLEIQRTEQGDSAMYLCASSLERTGLNEQFFGPGTRLTVL.

This rearrangement joins TRBV6-5 to TRBJ1-4, with TRBD1 as a possible D gene (5 bases). CDR1 and CDR2 from the germline V gene are MNHEY and SVGAGI. V was trimmed by 5 bases and J by 3 bases, leaving 13 bases between them. The CDR3 contains 15 residues. The CDR3 DNA is TGTGCCAGCAGTCGAGGCGGGGGATCTAATGAAAAACTGTTTTTT. Protein: CASSRGGGSNEKLFF.

V is TRBV4-1 and J is TRBJ2-7, with 10 bases aligning to TRBD1. Germline V gene data show CDR1 as MGHRA and CDR2 as YSYEKL. The CDR3 sequence is 15 residues long. V gave up 5 bases and J gave up 3 bases; unmatched junction bases: 7. The CDR3 sequence: CASSNRDRGLYEQYF. The CDR3 DNA follows: TGCGCCAGCAGCAACCGGGACAGGGGCCTCTACGAGCAGTACTTC.

The V and J genes are TRBV5-4 and TRBJ2-1, with 9 bases that match TRBD2. Germline CDR1 is SGHNT and CDR2 is YYREEE (reference sequence). This CDR3 comprises 15 residues. V trimming: 4 bases; J trimming: 1 base; junction bases outside the gene matches: 3. CDR3 sequence reads: CASSRLADSYNEQFF. The CDR3 DNA follows: TGTGCCAGCAGCCGACTAGCGGATTCCTACAATGAGCAGTTCTTC.